These 7 T cell receptor beta chains share one sample of origin, sequenced in a study of human T cells and chemical hapten exposure. Documented time point: patch test 1, 2 weeks after DPC sensitization. Treatment reported: therapeutic diphenylcyclopropenone sensitization with weekly scalp DPC. TCRdb analysed the RACE reads with MiXCR anew, one entry per CDR3 protein. The sample includes 90,000 or so distinct CDR3 sequences, 10% to 13% seen only once; the top ten take roughly 2.2%. Sequences were derived from whole blood, sampled in connection with sensitization to the hapten diphenylcyclopropenone (DPC). These receptors all stem from a man in his forties with alopecia areata. Some clones in this sample may be carry-over from other donors' samples.

The chain has TRBV11-2 and TRBJ2-3; TRBD1 agrees at 8 bases. The CDR3 consists of 17 residues. Germline trimming cut 2 bases from V and 2 bases from J; bases unmatched to any gene: 9. In germline, CDR1 is SGHAT, CDR2 FQNNGV. CDR3 region: CASSLLSRGRITDTQYF. The CDR3 DNA sequence: TGTGCCAGCAGCTTATTAAGCAGGGGGCGCATCACAGATACGCAGTATTTT.

This chain connects TRBV25-1 to TRBJ2-7; D is uncertain. This CDR3 comprises 14 residues. The ends were cut back, 0 bases at V and 5 bases at J, with 11 bases in the middle. Looked up from germline, CDR1 is MGHDK and CDR2 is SYGVNS. The CDR3 protein is CASSEYGSTNEQYF. DNA of the CDR3: TGTGCCAGCAGTGAATATGGGTCAACGAACGAGCAGTACTTC.

V is TRBV5-1 and J is TRBJ1-2, with 7 bases matching TRBD1. V lost 4 bases to trimming and J lost 3 bases; unmatched junction nucleotides: 6. CDR3 length equals 14 residues. Germline-derived CDR1 and CDR2 are SGHRS and YFSETQ. The CDR3 DNA reads TGCGCCAGCAGCGCTCAACAGGGGTACTATGGCTACACCTTC. Its protein product is CASSAQQGYYGYTF.

This clonotype appeared a few times. The chain is built from TRBV28 and TRBJ2-3; possibly TRBD2 for D (6 bases). Germline CDR1 reads MDHEN; CDR2 reads SYDVKM. V shed 11 bases and J shed 0 bases, with 18 bases lying between them. This CDR3 spans 15 amino acids. CDR3 bases: TGTGCCTGCCTGGGGGGTACCTTTAGCACAGATACGCAGTATTTT. This sequence encodes CACLGGTFSTDTQYF.

The table lists this clonotype with many counts. The chain joins TRBV7-6 to TRBJ1-3; unclear D gene. This CDR3 contains 17 residues. Germline V lookup: CDR1 SGHVS, CDR2 FNYEAQ. V was clipped by 4 bases and J by 0 bases, with 16 bases between them. CDR3: CASSSQPAGDSGNTIYF. The CDR3 coding sequence is TGTGCCAGCAGCTCACAACCCGCCGGTGACTCTGGAAACACCATATATTTT.

The V call is TRBV9, the J call TRBJ2-3, with a possible D match to TRBD1 (6 bases). CDR3 size: 15 residues. Trimming left V 0 bases short and J 4 bases short, with 12 bases between. The germline V gene has CDR1 SGDLS and CDR2 YYNGEE. The CDR3 coding sequence is TGTGCCAGCAGCGTAGCGGCAGGGGAAGCAGATACGCAGTATTTT. It encodes CASSVAAGEADTQYF.

This clonotype has a count of ten or more. The chain is built from TRBV7-9 and TRBJ1-1; D is possibly TRBD1 (6 bases). V was shortened by 5 bases and J by 3 bases, with 16 bases between the two germline ends. CDR3 length: 15 amino acids. Germline CDR1 reads SEHNR; CDR2 reads FQNEAQ (reference sequence). The CDR3 DNA reads as TGTGCCAGCAGCCCGATCAGGGGAGGATACACTGAAGCTTTCTTT. Its translation is CASSPIRGGYTEAFF. Full variable domain (rest looked up from reference TRBV7-9 and TRBJ1-1): DTGVSQNPRHKITKRGQNVTFRCDPISEHNRLYWYRQTLGQGPEFLTYFQNEAQLEKSRLLSDRFSAERPKGSFSTLEIQRTEQGDSAMYLCASSPIRGGYTEAFFGQGTRLTVV.